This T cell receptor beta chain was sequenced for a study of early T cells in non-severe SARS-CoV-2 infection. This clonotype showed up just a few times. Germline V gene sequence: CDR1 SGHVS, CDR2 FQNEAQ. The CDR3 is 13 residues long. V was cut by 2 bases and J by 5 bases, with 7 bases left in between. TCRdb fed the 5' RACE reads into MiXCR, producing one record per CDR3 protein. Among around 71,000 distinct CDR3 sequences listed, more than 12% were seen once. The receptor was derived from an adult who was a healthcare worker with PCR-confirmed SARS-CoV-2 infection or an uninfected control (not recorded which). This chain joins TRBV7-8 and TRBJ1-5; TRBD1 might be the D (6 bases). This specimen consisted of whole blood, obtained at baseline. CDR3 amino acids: CASSLYRDQPQHF. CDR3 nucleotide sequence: TGTGCCAGCAGCTTATACAGGGATCAGCCCCAGCATTTT.